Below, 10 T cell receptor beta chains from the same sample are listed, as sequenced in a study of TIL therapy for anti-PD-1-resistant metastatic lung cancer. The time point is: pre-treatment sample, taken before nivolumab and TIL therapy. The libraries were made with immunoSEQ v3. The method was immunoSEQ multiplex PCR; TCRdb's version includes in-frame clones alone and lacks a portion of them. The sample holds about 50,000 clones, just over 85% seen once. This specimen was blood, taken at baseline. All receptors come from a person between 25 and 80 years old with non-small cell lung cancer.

The CDR3 sequence: CASSQVKYEQYF. The CDR3 DNA reads as TGTGCCAGCAGCCAAGTTAAGTACGAGCAGTACTTC. This chain connects TRBV3-1 (or the pseudogene TRBV3-2) to TRBJ2-7; D is ambiguous. The germline gives CDR1 LGHDT, CDR2 YNNKEL (reference sequence). Trimming shortened V by 1 base and J by 4 bases, and 5 bases separated the two germline ends. CDR3 length: 12 residues.

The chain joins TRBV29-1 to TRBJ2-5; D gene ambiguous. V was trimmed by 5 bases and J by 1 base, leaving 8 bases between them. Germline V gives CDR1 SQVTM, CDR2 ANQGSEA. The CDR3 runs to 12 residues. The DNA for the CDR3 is TGCAGCGTTCGCAGGTTCCAAGAGACCCAGTACTTC. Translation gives CSVRRFQETQYF.

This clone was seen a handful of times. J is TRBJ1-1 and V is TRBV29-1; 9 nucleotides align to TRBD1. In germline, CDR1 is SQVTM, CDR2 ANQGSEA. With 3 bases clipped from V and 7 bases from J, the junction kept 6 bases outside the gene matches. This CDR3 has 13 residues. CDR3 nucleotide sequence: TGCAGCGTTGACCATACAGGGGGCGTTGAAGCTTTCTTT. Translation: CSVDHTGGVEAFF.

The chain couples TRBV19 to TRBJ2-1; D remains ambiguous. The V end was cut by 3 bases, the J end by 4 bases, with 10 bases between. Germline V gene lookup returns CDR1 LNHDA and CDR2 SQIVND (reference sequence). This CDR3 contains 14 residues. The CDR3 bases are TGTGCCAGTAGTATCCCCCTAGGGTACAATGAGCAGTTCTTC. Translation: CASSIPLGYNEQFF.

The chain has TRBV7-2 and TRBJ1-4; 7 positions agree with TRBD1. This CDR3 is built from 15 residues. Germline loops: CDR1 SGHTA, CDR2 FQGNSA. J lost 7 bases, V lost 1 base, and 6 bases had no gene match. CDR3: CASSLVRGPGEKLFF. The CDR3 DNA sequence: TGTGCCAGCAGCTTAGTAAGGGGGCCCGGTGAAAAACTGTTTTTT.

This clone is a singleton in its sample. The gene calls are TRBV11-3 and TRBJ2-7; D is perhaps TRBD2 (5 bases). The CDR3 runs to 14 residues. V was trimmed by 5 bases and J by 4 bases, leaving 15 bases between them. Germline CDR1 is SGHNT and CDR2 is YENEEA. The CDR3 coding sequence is TGTGCCAGCAGCCAAGAAGGCGGGCTTTACGAGCAGTACTTC. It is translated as CASSQEGGLYEQYF.

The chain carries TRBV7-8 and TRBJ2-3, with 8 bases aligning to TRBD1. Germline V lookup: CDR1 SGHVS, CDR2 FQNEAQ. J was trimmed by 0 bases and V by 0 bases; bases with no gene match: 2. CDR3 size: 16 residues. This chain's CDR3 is CASSLADRASTDTQYF. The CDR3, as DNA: TGTGCCAGCAGCTTAGCGGACAGGGCTAGCACAGATACGCAGTATTTT.

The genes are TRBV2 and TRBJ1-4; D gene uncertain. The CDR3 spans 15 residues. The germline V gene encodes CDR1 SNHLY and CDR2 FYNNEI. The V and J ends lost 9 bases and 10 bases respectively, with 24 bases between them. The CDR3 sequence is CASHSGAGEGGKLFF. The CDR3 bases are TGTGCCAGTCACAGCGGTGCGGGCGAAGGAGGAAAACTGTTTTTT.

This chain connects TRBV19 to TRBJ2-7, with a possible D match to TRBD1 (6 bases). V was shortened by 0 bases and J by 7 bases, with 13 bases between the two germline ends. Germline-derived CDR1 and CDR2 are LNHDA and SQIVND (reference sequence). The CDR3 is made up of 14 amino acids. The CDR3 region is CASSIDHRVEEQYF. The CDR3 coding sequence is TGTGCCAGTAGTATAGATCACAGGGTGGAAGAGCAGTACTTC.

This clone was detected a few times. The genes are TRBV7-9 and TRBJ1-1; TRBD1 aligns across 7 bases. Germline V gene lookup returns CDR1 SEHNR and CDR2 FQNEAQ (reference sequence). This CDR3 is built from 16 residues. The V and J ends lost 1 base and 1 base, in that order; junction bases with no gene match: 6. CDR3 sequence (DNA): TGTGCCAGCAGCTTAGGGACAGGTCTTAGGAACACTGAAGCTTTCTTT. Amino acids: CASSLGTGLRNTEAFF.